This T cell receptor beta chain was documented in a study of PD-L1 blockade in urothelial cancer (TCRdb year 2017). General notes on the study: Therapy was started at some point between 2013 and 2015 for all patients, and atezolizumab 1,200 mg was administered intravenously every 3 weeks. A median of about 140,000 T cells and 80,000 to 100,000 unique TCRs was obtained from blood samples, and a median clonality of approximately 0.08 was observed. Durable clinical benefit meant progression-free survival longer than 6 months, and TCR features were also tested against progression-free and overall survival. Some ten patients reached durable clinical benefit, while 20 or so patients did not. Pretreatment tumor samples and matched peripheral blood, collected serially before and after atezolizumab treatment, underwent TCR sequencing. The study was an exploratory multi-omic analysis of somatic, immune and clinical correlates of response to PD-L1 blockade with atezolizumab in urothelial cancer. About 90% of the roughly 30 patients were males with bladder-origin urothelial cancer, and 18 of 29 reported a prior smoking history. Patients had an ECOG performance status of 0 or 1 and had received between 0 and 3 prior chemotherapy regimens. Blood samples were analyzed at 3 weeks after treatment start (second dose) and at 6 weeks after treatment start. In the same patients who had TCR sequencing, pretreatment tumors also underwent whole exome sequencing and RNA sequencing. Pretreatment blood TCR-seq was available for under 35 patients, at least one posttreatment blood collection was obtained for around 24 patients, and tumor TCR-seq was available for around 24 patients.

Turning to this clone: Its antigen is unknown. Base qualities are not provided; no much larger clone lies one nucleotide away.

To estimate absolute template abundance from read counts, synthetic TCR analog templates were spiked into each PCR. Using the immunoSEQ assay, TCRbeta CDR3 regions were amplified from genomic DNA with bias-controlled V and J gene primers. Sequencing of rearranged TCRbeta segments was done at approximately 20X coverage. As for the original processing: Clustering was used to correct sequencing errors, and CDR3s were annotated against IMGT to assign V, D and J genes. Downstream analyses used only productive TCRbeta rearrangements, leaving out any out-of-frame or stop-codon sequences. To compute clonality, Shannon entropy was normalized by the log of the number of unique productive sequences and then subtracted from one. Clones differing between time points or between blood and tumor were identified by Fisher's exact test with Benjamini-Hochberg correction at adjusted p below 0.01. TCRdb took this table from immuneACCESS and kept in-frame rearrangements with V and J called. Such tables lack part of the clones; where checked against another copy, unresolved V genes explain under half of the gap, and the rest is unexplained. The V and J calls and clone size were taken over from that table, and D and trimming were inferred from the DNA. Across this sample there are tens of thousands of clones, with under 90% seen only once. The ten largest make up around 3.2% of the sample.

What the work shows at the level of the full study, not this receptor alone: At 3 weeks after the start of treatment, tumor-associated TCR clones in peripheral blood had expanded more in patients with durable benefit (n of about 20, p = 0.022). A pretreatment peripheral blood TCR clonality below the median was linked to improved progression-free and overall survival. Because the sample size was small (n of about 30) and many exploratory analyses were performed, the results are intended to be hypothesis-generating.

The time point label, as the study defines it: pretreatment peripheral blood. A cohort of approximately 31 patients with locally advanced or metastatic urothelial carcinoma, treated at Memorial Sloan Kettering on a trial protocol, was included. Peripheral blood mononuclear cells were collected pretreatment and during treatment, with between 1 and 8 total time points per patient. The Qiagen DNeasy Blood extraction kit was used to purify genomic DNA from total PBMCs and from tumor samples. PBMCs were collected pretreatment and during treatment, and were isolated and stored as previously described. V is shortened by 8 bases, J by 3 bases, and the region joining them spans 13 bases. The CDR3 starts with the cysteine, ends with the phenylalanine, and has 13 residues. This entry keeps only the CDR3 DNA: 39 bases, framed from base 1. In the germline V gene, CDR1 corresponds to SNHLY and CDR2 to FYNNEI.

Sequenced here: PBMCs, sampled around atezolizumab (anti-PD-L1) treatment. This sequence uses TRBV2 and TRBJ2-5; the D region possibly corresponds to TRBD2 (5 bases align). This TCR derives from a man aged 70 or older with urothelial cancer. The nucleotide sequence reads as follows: TGTGCCAGCCGGGTGTCCGGGGAAGAGACCCAGTACTTC. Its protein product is CASRVSGEETQYF.